A selection of T cell receptor beta chains follows, all from one sample in a study of control samples from healthy donors and cancer patients. Method: immunoSEQ multiplex PCR; TCRdb's copy keeps in-frame clones and lacks some. The sample contains around 59,000 clones, around 90% of which appear only once. Sequenced: PBMCs. These receptors were collected from a man between 40 and 49 years old with colorectal cancer. Both conserved end residues are part of each CDR3. A D gene is named only where the DNA matches it firmly. Clone size is given for some rows only: seen once, a few or many times, or a class if the clone is expanded.

V gene	D gene	J gene	clone size	CDR3 protein	CDR3 DNA
TRBV27	TRBD1	TRBJ1-1	NA	CASTGGLGRMNTEAFF	TGTGCAAGCACAGGGGGCCTCGGTCGGATGAACACTGAAGCTTTCTTT
TRBV15	NA	TRBJ2-5	NA	CATSRGLAQYF	TGTGCCACCAGCAGGGGGTTGGCCCAGTACTTC
TRBV5-4	TRBD1	TRBJ1-1	NA	CASSSQGARGTEAFF	TGTGCCAGCAGCTCACAGGGGGCGCGAGGTACTGAAGCTTTCTTT
TRBV9	TRBD2	TRBJ2-3	NA	CASSVVGLAVTDTQYF	TGTGCCAGCAGCGTAGTTGGCCTAGCGGTCACAGATACGCAGTATTTT
TRBV5-4	TRBD2	TRBJ2-3	NA	CASRAGGGTSTDTQYF	TGTGCCAGCCGAGCGGGGGGTGGAACTAGCACAGATACGCAGTATTTT
TRBV29-1	NA	TRBJ1-3	NA	CSVAPKSFSGNTIYF	TGCAGCGTTGCCCCAAAGAGTTTCTCTGGAAACACCATATATTTT
TRBV6-1	NA	TRBJ2-7	NA	CASSEATGETYEQYF	TGTGCCAGCAGTGAAGCTACGGGAGAGACCTACGAGCAGTACTTC
TRBV5-1	NA	TRBJ1-4	NA	CASSLEGQRNEKLFF	TGCGCCAGCAGCTTGGAAGGACAGAGGAATGAAAAACTGTTTTTT
TRBV4-1	NA	TRBJ2-3	NA	CASSNRARTDTQYF	TGCGCCAGCAGCAACAGGGCCCGCACAGATACGCAGTATTTT
TRBV5-6	TRBD2	TRBJ2-7	NA	CASSPGLAVSYEQYF	TGTGCCAGCAGCCCTGGGCTAGCGGTCTCCTACGAGCAGTACTTC
TRBV27	NA	TRBJ2-1	NA	CASSLGGPSYNEQFF	TGTGCCAGCAGTTTAGGGGGCCCCTCCTACAATGAGCAGTTCTTC
TRBV25-1	NA	TRBJ1-2	NA	CASSEEGPNYGYTF	TGTGCCAGCAGTGAGGAGGGACCTAACTATGGCTACACCTTC
TRBV6-1	NA	TRBJ1-5	NA	CASSEGSNQPQHF	TGTGCCAGCAGTGAAGGGTCCAATCAGCCCCAGCATTTT
TRBV7-2	TRBD1	TRBJ1-3	NA	CASSLDRGPGNTIYF	TGTGCCAGCAGCTTAGACAGGGGGCCTGGAAACACCATATATTTT
TRBV29-1	NA	TRBJ2-7	few	CSVEDTRSSYEQYF	TGCAGCGTTGAAGACACCAGGAGCTCCTACGAGCAGTACTTC
TRBV7-7	TRBD1	TRBJ2-5	NA	CASSRTGLETQYF	TGTGCCAGCAGCAGGACAGGGTTAGAGACCCAGTACTTC
TRBV3-1/TRBV3-2	NA	TRBJ2-5	NA	CASSQGLTLSGETQYF	TGTGCCAGCAGCCAAGGTTTGACTTTAAGTGGGGAGACCCAGTACTTC
TRBV3-1/TRBV3-2	TRBD2	TRBJ2-7	NA	CASGLAGGYEQYF	TGTGCCAGCGGGCTTGCGGGGGGGTACGAGCAGTACTTC
TRBV7-3	NA	TRBJ1-1	NA	CASSSPEAGGHEAFF	TGTGCCAGCAGTAGTCCCGAGGCGGGCGGCCATGAAGCTTTCTTT
TRBV5-1	TRBD1	TRBJ1-6	NA	CASSWGGQGIDSPLHF	TGCGCCAGCAGCTGGGGGGGACAGGGGATCGACTCACCCCTCCACTTT
TRBV7-9	NA	TRBJ1-4	NA	CAVGPQGFSTNEKLFF	TGTGCCGTTGGGCCCCAGGGATTCTCAACTAATGAAAAACTGTTTTTT
TRBV9	TRBD2	TRBJ2-3	NA	CASSVVGLAGLSTDTQYF	TGTGCCAGCAGCGTAGTCGGGCTAGCGGGGCTAAGCACAGATACGCAGTATTTT
TRBV6-2/TRBV6-3	TRBD2	TRBJ2-5	NA	CASSLNWGLAGEDLQETQYF	TGTGCCAGCAGTTTAAATTGGGGACTAGCGGGGGAGGACCTTCAAGAGACCCAGTACTTC
TRBV29-1	NA	TRBJ1-1	few	CSVPGRVGTEAFF	TGCAGCGTCCCTGGGCGGGTGGGCACTGAAGCTTTCTTT
TRBV6-2/TRBV6-3	NA	TRBJ2-3	NA	CASSYRTDTQYF	TGTGCCAGCAGTTATCGGACAGATACGCAGTATTTT
TRBV6-5	NA	TRBJ2-7	NA	CASSYLRYDEQYF	TGTGCCAGCAGTTACTTAAGATATGACGAGCAGTACTTC
TRBV10-2	TRBD2	TRBJ2-5	few	CASSGKYPLAGGRETQYF	TGCGCCAGCAGCGGTAAATACCCACTAGCGGGGGGGCGAGAGACCCAGTACTTC
TRBV4-1	NA	TRBJ1-2	NA	CASSQGILGSNFYGYTF	TGCGCCAGCAGCCAAGGGATCCTCGGATCCAATTTCTATGGCTACACCTTC
TRBV7-3	NA	TRBJ2-2	NA	CASSPIVGPGELFF	TGTGCCAGCAGCCCAATCGTCGGGCCCGGGGAGCTGTTTTTT
TRBV5-1	TRBD2	TRBJ2-5	NA	CASSLAGGGRQETQYF	TGCGCCAGCAGCTTGGCCGGCGGGGGGAGACAAGAGACCCAGTACTTC
TRBV2	NA	TRBJ2-3	once	CASREEGDTQYF	TGTGCCAGCAGGGAAGAGGGGGATACGCAGTATTTT
TRBV9	NA	TRBJ1-3	NA	CASSVAVAGTPSGNTIYF	TGTGCCAGCAGCGTAGCGGTCGCAGGCACTCCCTCTGGAAACACCATATATTTT
TRBV18	TRBD1	TRBJ1-1	NA	CASSLRPGTVGTEAFF	TGTGCCAGCTCACTGCGACCCGGGACAGTCGGCACTGAAGCTTTCTTT
TRBV12-3/TRBV12-4	TRBD1	TRBJ1-1	NA	CASSVGTGVHTFF	TGTGCCAGCAGTGTTGGGACAGGGGTTCATACTTTCTTT
TRBV2	NA	TRBJ2-7	once	CASHLGGQGREQYF	TGTGCCAGTCATTTGGGCGGTCAGGGGCGGGAGCAGTACTTC